This T cell receptor (beta chain) is drawn from a study of cytomegalovirus exposure and HLA in healthy donors. General study points: The only immune exposure information that was available was CMV serostatus. According to a later analysis, donors in an Asian-associated ancestry cluster reportedly had fewer N-insertions than the roughly 630-donor mean. Among TCR beta chains, those listed as cytomegalovirus-associated numbered about 160.

Per germline, CDR1 WSHSY and CDR2 SAAADI. The CDR3 totals 14 residues. V lost 5 bases to trimming and J lost 8 bases; unmatched junction nucleotides: 9. The PCR employed 60 Vbeta primers together with 13 Jbeta primers. Sequencing used immunoSEQ multiplex PCR; TCRdb keeps in-frame clones, though not all of them. The sample lists approximately 150,000 clones; 75% to 90% were seen once. This clone was recorded a few times. Its antigen is unknown. The chain couples TRBV10-2 to TRBJ2-1, with 7 bases matching TRBD2. The sequence derives from a male donor in good health and CMV-seronegative. Input material: PBMCs. CDR3 sequence reads: CASSWGGTRDEQFF. The CDR3 nucleotides are TGCGCCAGCAGTTGGGGGGGGACCCGCGATGAGCAGTTCTTC.